These 15 T cell receptor beta chains were all obtained from the same sample, sequenced in a study of STAT3 mutations in large granular lymphocyte leukemia. Study-wide results and caveats: Every T-cell large granular lymphocyte leukemia patient had at least one immunodominant TCR beta clonotype.

Antigens of these TCRs are unknown. The data were produced by immunoSEQ multiplex PCR, yet TCRdb's version contains in-frame clones alone and is incomplete. The table lists under 20,000 clones, 80% to 95% of them singletons. Sequenced: peripheral blood mononuclear cells. These receptors all come from a man aged 55 to 70 with T-cell large granular lymphocyte leukemia. Some clones in this sample may be carry-over from other donors' samples.

The rearrangement uses TRBV18 and TRBJ1-5; 9 nucleotides match TRBD1. CDR1 KGHSH and CDR2 LQKENI come from the germline V gene. CDR3 length: 16 amino acids. The junction had 7 bases not matched to a gene; V was cut back by 3 bases and J by 4 bases. CDR3 sequence reads: CASSPYGGQGNQPQHF. In DNA form, the CDR3 reads TGTGCCAGCTCACCTTACGGCGGACAGGGGAATCAGCCCCAGCATTTT.

The genes are TRBV18 and TRBJ1-6, with TRBD1 identical over 10 bases. J lost 7 bases, V lost 5 bases, and 5 bases had no gene match. The germline V gene encodes CDR1 KGHSH and CDR2 LQKENI. The CDR3 totals 15 residues. The CDR3 region is CASSETGGSNSPLHF. Written as DNA, the CDR3 is TGTGCCAGCTCAGAGACAGGGGGCTCCAATTCACCCCTCCACTTT.

As DNA, the CDR3 is TGTGCCACCAGCAGACTCGTGGGGGATCAGCCCCAGCATTTT. This sequence encodes CATSRLVGDQPQHF. The J gene is TRBJ1-5, the V gene TRBV15; D may be TRBD1 (5 bases). Trimming removed 2 bases at V and 5 bases at J, with 10 bases between. The CDR3 runs 14 residues. The V gene's germline CDR1 is LNHNV and CDR2 YYDKDF (reference sequence).

V usage is TRBV7-9 and J usage is TRBJ2-3; no firm D call. The CDR3 extends over 13 amino acids. The V end was cut by 5 bases, the J end by 9 bases, with 15 bases between. In germline, CDR1 is SEHNR, CDR2 FQNEAQ (reference sequence). The DNA for the CDR3 is TGTGCCAGCAGCGTAAGGGAAGGGCCGACGCAGTATTTT. It translates to CASSVREGPTQYF.

This chain uses TRBV27 with TRBJ2-5; a possible D gene is TRBD2 (5 bases). CDR1 is MNHEY and CDR2 is SMNVEV in the germline V gene (reference sequence). CDR3 length: 12 residues. V gave up 5 bases and J gave up 5 bases, with 9 bases separating them. The CDR3 sequence is CASSALGETQYF. CDR3 coding DNA: TGTGCCAGCAGTGCACTAGGCGAGACCCAGTACTTC.

The rearrangement links TRBV5-1 to TRBJ2-3, with D unresolved. The CDR3 runs to 15 residues. V lost 9 bases and J 0 bases, leaving 17 bases between the germline ends. Germline loops: CDR1 SGHRS, CDR2 YFSETQ. The CDR3 sequence is CATSQTLASTDTQYF. The CDR3 nucleotides read TGCGCCACCTCACAGACCTTAGCCAGCACAGATACGCAGTATTTT.

The chain joins TRBV2 to TRBJ1-5; D is possibly TRBD1 (5 bases). This CDR3 has 14 amino acids. V was cut by 4 bases and J by 7 bases, with 14 bases left in between. The germline V gene has CDR1 SNHLY and CDR2 FYNNEI. CDR3 in DNA: TGTGCCAGCAGTGTAGGCCAGGGTGAACAGCCCCAGCATTTT. Translated: CASSVGQGEQPQHF.

The rearrangement links TRBV5-4 to TRBJ2-1; D perhaps matches TRBD2 (6 bases). Looked up from germline, CDR1 is SGHNT and CDR2 is YYREEE (reference sequence). This CDR3 is built from 15 residues. V was pared by 4 bases and J by 5 bases, with 16 bases between. CDR3 in DNA: TGTGCCAGCAGCCTAGGACTACCTAGGAACAATGAGCAGTTCTTC. It yields the protein CASSLGLPRNNEQFF.

CDR3 nucleotide sequence: TGTGCCAGCAGCTCACAGTGGACTTCGGGGGAGCAGTACTTC. This gives the protein CASSSQWTSGEQYF. The chain has TRBV7-2 and TRBJ2-7; a possible D gene is TRBD2 (5 bases). There are 14 residues in the CDR3. Germline values: CDR1 SGHTA, CDR2 FQGNSA. Trimming shortened V by 4 bases and J by 7 bases, and 17 bases separated the two germline ends.

The rearrangement uses TRBV27 and TRBJ2-4, with D perhaps matching TRBD1 or TRBD2 (6 bases each). The germline V gene encodes CDR1 MNHEY and CDR2 SMNVEV (reference sequence). Deletions cut 6 bases from V and 3 bases from J, with 21 bases between. This CDR3 comprises 17 residues. The CDR3, as DNA: TGTGCCAGCAGATTCGGGGGAGGAGGGGGTTACAAAAACATTCAGTACTTC. Protein: CASRFGGGGGYKNIQYF.

This sequence joins TRBV7-2 and TRBJ2-3; TRBD2 agrees at 9 bases. CDR3 length equals 14 residues. The V segment lost 3 bases and the J segment 4 bases; nucleotides outside the gene matches: 2. The germline V gene has CDR1 SGHTA and CDR2 FQGNSA. In nucleotides, the CDR3 is TGTGCCAGCAGCTTGGGACTAGCCCCAGATACGCAGTATTTT. It codes for CASSLGLAPDTQYF.

As regards this clone: An end of the junction does not agree with germline; a read error may underlie this. This rearrangement joins TRBV20-1 to TRBJ2-7; D might be TRBD2 (5 bases). The CDR3 is 11 residues long. The germline CDR1 and CDR2 sequences are DFQATT and SNEGSKA (reference sequence). The CDR3 region has the DNA TGCAGTGTGGGGAACGAGGGAGCAGTTCTCTTC. It is translated as CSVGNEGAVLF.

The rearrangement joins TRBV29-1 to TRBJ1-4; no definite D call. Germline-derived CDR1 and CDR2 are SQVTM and ANQGSEA. This CDR3 has 12 amino acids. The V and J ends lost 1 base and 4 bases respectively, with 4 bases between them. CDR3 nucleotides: TGCAGCGTTGAAGTATTTAATGAAAAACTGTTTTTT. This codes for CSVEVFNEKLFF.

The chain joins TRBV29-1 to TRBJ1-4, with D perhaps matching TRBD1 (5 bases). Germline V gene data show CDR1 as SQVTM and CDR2 as ANQGSEA. Trimming left V 7 bases short and J 7 bases short, with 22 bases between. There are 15 residues in the CDR3. The CDR3 DNA sequence: TGCAGCGCCGGTCCCACACCGGGGGAGGGTGAAAAACTGTTTTTT. Its protein product is CSAGPTPGEGEKLFF.

The genes are TRBV20-1 and TRBJ2-2; the D gene is possibly TRBD1 (6 bases). CDR1 DFQATT and CDR2 SNEGSKA come from the germline V gene (reference sequence). Trimming removed 6 bases from V and 10 bases from J, with 12 bases in between. The CDR3 spans 11 residues. The CDR3: CSAGRGEELFF. CDR3 sequence (DNA): TGCAGTGCGGGCAGGGGTGAGGAGCTGTTTTTT.